These 22 T cell receptor beta chains originate from one sample sequenced in a study of T cells in localized non-small cell lung cancer. Only in-frame clones appear in the TCRdb table, and some are missing; sequencing was by immunoSEQ multiplex PCR. The data hold over 20,000 clones, with 88% observed a single time. The sequenced sample was peripheral blood mononuclear cells, obtained before any cancer treatment. These receptors came from a male donor aged 60 or over with stage II lung adenocarcinoma.

This clone was observed a few times. This chain connects TRBV7-9 to TRBJ2-3; 7 nucleotides line up with TRBD2. With V trimmed by 5 bases and J by 1 base, 6 bases remained unmatched. Germline V gives CDR1 SEHNR, CDR2 FQNEAQ (reference sequence). CDR3 size: 15 residues. The CDR3 loop reads CASSQRDLRTDTQYF. The CDR3 coding sequence is TGTGCCAGCAGCCAGCGGGATTTACGCACAGATACGCAGTATTTT. Filled out from reference TRBV7-9 and TRBJ2-3, the complete variable domain reads DTGVSQNPRHKITKRGQNVTFRCDPISEHNRLYWYRQTLGQGPEFLTYFQNEAQLEKSRLLSDRFSAERPKGSFSTLEIQRTEQGDSAMYLCASSQRDLRTDTQYFGPGTRLTVL.

In this sample, this clone turned up once. The rearrangement joins TRBV5-4 to TRBJ2-5, with D maybe TRBD2 (6 bases). The CDR3 runs 15 residues. Germline CDR1 is SGHNT and CDR2 is YYREEE (reference sequence). The V end lost 1 base, the J end lost 4 bases, and 14 bases lay between the germline ends. The CDR3 DNA is TGTGCCAGCAGCTTGAACAACGGAGGGGCAGAGACCCAGTACTTC. Encoded protein: CASSLNNGGAETQYF. Drawing the rest from reference TRBV5-4 and TRBJ2-5, the complete variable domain is ETGVTQSPTHLIKTRGQQVTLRCSSQSGHNTVSWYQQALGQGPQFIFQYYREEENGRGNFPPRFSGLQFPNYSSELNVNALELDDSALYLCASSLNNGGAETQYFGPGTRLLVL.

As DNA, the CDR3 is TGTGCCAGGCGATTAGAACGGGAGTTTGGAAACGGGGAGCTGTTTTTT. Its protein is CARRLEREFGNGELFF. The rearrangement links TRBV27 to TRBJ2-2; perhaps TRBD2 as D (6 bases). The CDR3 sequence is 16 residues long. V lost 9 bases to trimming and J lost 7 bases, with 24 bases between them. Looked up from germline, CDR1 is MNHEY and CDR2 is SMNVEV (reference sequence).

The chain is built from TRBV5-1 and TRBJ2-5; 7 bases match TRBD1. The CDR3 is 15 residues long. The germline gives CDR1 SGHRS, CDR2 YFSETQ. The J segment lost 4 bases and the V segment lost 2 bases, leaving 8 bases of the junction unmatched. The CDR3 sequence is CASSLTGVQLETQYF. The CDR3 region has the DNA TGCGCCAGCAGCTTAACAGGGGTCCAACTAGAGACCCAGTACTTC.

The chain has TRBV27 and TRBJ2-3; TRBD2 is a possible D gene (6 bases). Deletions cut 2 bases from V and 6 bases from J, with 12 bases between. The germline CDR1 and CDR2 sequences are MNHEY and SMNVEV (reference sequence). This CDR3 contains 14 residues. This CDR3 reads CASSLIGRRDTQYF. The CDR3 region has the DNA TGTGCCAGCAGTTTAATCGGGAGAAGGGATACGCAGTATTTT.

V usage is TRBV5-1 and J usage is TRBJ1-4, with 7 bases lining up with TRBD1. Germline loops: CDR1 SGHRS, CDR2 YFSETQ. V shed 0 bases, J shed 7 bases, and the junction held 9 bases outside the gene matches. CDR3 length equals 16 residues. CDR3 loop: CASSLGQGQLTEKLFF. The CDR3 coding sequence is TGCGCCAGCAGCTTGGGGCAGGGACAGCTAACTGAAAAACTGTTTTTT.

This clone was counted a single time. The gene calls are TRBV5-1 and TRBJ2-7; D is possibly TRBD2 (6 bases). In germline, CDR1 is SGHRS, CDR2 YFSETQ. V was shortened by 2 bases and J by 9 bases, with 36 bases between the two germline ends. The CDR3 totals 20 residues. The CDR3 nucleotides read TGCGCCAGCAGCTTCTCTCCCACCAGTGTCGGAGGGTCATCCGTTCTCGGGCAGTACTTC. It yields the protein CASSFSPTSVGGSSVLGQYF.

The rearrangement uses TRBV30 and TRBJ2-5; maybe TRBD2 (6 bases). Germline V gene data show CDR1 as GTSNPN and CDR2 as SVGIG (reference sequence). The CDR3 extends over 14 amino acids. Deletions cut 4 bases from V and 2 bases from J, with 14 bases between. The CDR3 spells CAWNQTSLQETQYF. CDR3 coding DNA: TGTGCCTGGAACCAGACTAGTCTACAAGAGACCCAGTACTTC.

This clone came up a few times. The gene calls are TRBV6-1 and TRBJ2-7; possible D gene TRBD1, 6 bases. V was cut by 5 bases and J by 9 bases, with 20 bases left in between. Germline V gene lookup returns CDR1 MNHNS and CDR2 SASEGT. This CDR3 is built from 14 residues. CDR3 nucleotides: TGTGCCAGCAGTCCAAACGTGGGGGCCGACCTGCAGTACTTC. Translating it yields CASSPNVGADLQYF.

The V gene is TRBV6-6, the J gene TRBJ1-1; D is uncertain. CDR1 MNHNY and CDR2 SVGAGI come from the germline V gene (reference sequence). Between the trimmed V and J ends, which lost 2 bases and 0 bases, there was a span of 10 bases. The CDR3 length is 15 residues. The CDR3: CASSYQVTVNTEAFF. CDR3 DNA: TGTGCCAGCAGTTACCAAGTGACTGTGAACACTGAAGCTTTCTTT.

The CDR3, as DNA: TGTGCCACCAGCAGCGCTGGGAGCGGGAAGAACTACGAGCAGTACTTC. It codes for CATSSAGSGKNYEQYF. The chain recombines TRBV15 with TRBJ2-7; 7 bases agree with TRBD2. V dropped 3 bases and J dropped 3; count of bases not matched to a gene: 11. CDR1 and CDR2 from the germline V gene are LNHNV and YYDKDF (reference sequence). The CDR3 sequence is 16 residues long.

J is TRBJ2-7 and V is TRBV5-6; the D gene could be TRBD1 or TRBD2 (5 bases each). V was clipped by 1 base and J by 0 bases, with 11 bases between them. Germline lookup yields CDR1 SGHDT and CDR2 YYEEEE. This CDR3 is 15 amino acids long. Here the CDR3 DNA reads TGTGCCAGCAGCTTGTTCGGGGCTAGCTCCTACGAGCAGTACTTC. It specifies CASSLFGASSYEQYF.

This chain connects TRBV2 to TRBJ2-5; TRBD1 matches at 8 bases. With V trimmed by 5 bases and J by 5 bases, 7 bases remained unmatched. Germline lookup yields CDR1 SNHLY and CDR2 FYNNEI. The CDR3 covers 14 residues. The CDR3, as DNA: TGTGCCAGCAGTCCTGACAGGGGCCTGGAGACCCAGTACTTC. Its protein product is CASSPDRGLETQYF. The complete variable domain, with remaining parts taken from reference TRBV2 and TRBJ2-5, reads EPEVTQTPSHQVTQMGQEVILRCVPISNHLYFYWYRQILGQKVEFLVSFYNNEISEKSEIFDDQFSVERPDGSNFTLKIRSTKLEDSAMYFCASSPDRGLETQYFGPGTRLLVL.

The J gene is TRBJ1-4, the V gene TRBV5-1; 12 bases fit TRBD1. There are 14 residues in the CDR3. Germline V CDR1 and CDR2: SGHRS, YFSETQ. Unmatched junction bases numbered 1, after V lost 2 bases and J lost 8 bases. CDR3 loop: CASSFGTGGEKLFF. The CDR3 nucleotides are TGCGCCAGCAGCTTCGGGACAGGGGGCGAAAAACTGTTTTTT.

The DNA of the CDR3 is TGCGCCAGCAGCTTTGAACTAGCGGCCACAGATACGCAGTATTTT. Amino acids: CASSFELAATDTQYF. The chain uses TRBV5-1 and TRBJ2-3; 8 nucleotides line up with TRBD2. The CDR3 is 15 residues long. J lost 2 bases, V lost 2 bases, and 4 bases had no gene match. Germline loops: CDR1 SGHRS, CDR2 YFSETQ.

The chain joins TRBV5-4 to TRBJ1-2, with D maybe TRBD1 (5 bases). V gave up 2 bases and J gave up 12 bases, with 14 bases separating them. CDR1 and CDR2 (germline): SGHNT, YYREEE (reference sequence). The length of the CDR3 is 12 residues. The DNA of the CDR3 is TGTGCCAGCAGCTTTACTTTGACAGATCACACCTTC. Its protein is CASSFTLTDHTF.

This sequence joins TRBV7-3 and TRBJ2-1; TRBD2 aligns across 8 bases. The CDR3 loop spans 15 amino acids. Germline trimming cut 3 bases from V and 10 bases from J; bases unmatched to any gene: 11. Germline V gene data show CDR1 as SGHTA and CDR2 as FQGTGA. The CDR3 region has the DNA TGTGCCAGCAGCTTCGGAGCGGGAGTCTCCGAGGAGCAGTTCTTC. Residues: CASSFGAGVSEEQFF.

The rearrangement joins TRBV19 to TRBJ1-6, with 7 bases that match TRBD1. The CDR3 runs 15 residues. The V segment lost 9 bases and the J segment 7 bases; nucleotides outside the gene matches: 12. CDR1 LNHDA and CDR2 SQIVND come from the germline V gene (reference sequence). For the CDR3, the DNA is TGTGCCAGCTCGACAGGGTTCTTCGGAAATTCACCCCTCCACTTT. Its translation: CASSTGFFGNSPLHF.

This chain joins TRBV13 and TRBJ2-5, with D possibly matching TRBD2 (6 bases). CDR1 is PRHDT and CDR2 is FYEKMQ in the germline V gene (reference sequence). There are 14 residues in the CDR3. V lost 4 bases and J lost 3, with 12 bases in between. In DNA, the CDR3 is TGTGCCAGCAGCTCCCGACTAGTTAAAGAGACCCAGTACTTC. Protein sequence: CASSSRLVKETQYF.

CDR3 loop: CASSQDRVNEQFF. The CDR3 DNA follows: TGCGCCAGCAGCCAAGATCGGGTCAATGAGCAGTTCTTC. The J gene is TRBJ2-1, the V gene TRBV4-1; unclear D gene. The V end lost 0 bases, the J end lost 6 bases, and 6 bases lay between the germline ends. This CDR3 comprises 13 residues. Per germline, CDR1 MGHRA and CDR2 YSYEKL.

The chain joins TRBV25-1 to TRBJ1-5; D call uncertain. The CDR3 is 12 amino acids. V dropped 4 bases and J dropped 3 bases, with 4 bases sitting between them. Germline values: CDR1 MGHDK, CDR2 SYGVNS. The CDR3 loop reads CASSGLNQPQHF. CDR3 in DNA: TGTGCCAGCAGTGGACTCAATCAGCCCCAGCATTTT.

The count of this clone is one. The CDR3 DNA follows: TGTGCCAGTAGTATAGTTCATAATTCACCCCTCCACTTT. Translating it yields CASSIVHNSPLHF. V usage is TRBV19 and J usage is TRBJ1-6; no clear D gene. Per the germline V gene, CDR1 is LNHDA and CDR2 is SQIVND (reference sequence). This CDR3 contains 13 residues. The V and J ends lost 1 base and 5 bases respectively, with 3 bases between them.